This entry describes one T cell receptor beta chain. Its antigen is not known. Treatment specified: 15 to 20 received Ad26.COV2.S at low or high dose, single or two shots; about 5 received placebo; per-sample allocation not given. At day 63 after the first vaccine or placebo injection, samples were drawn. The donor was a Boston adult aged 18-55 years. This sample is part of a study of Ad26.COV2.S vaccination and SARS-CoV-2 variants. General study points: Placebo recipients and vaccine recipients were similar in non-spike TCR breadth.

Data came from immunoSEQ multiplex PCR; TCRdb stores just in-frame clones and leaves some out. Of about 390,000 clones in the sample, roughly nine tenths were seen once. The V and J ends lost 8 bases and 5 bases respectively, with 16 bases between them. From germline, CDR1 is MNHEY and CDR2 SVGAGI. The CDR3 sequence is 13 residues long. The sequencing here drew on peripheral blood, taken in a trial of Ad26.COV2.S vaccine versus placebo. The clonotype was recovered from a person aged 18 to 65 who received the Ad26.COV2.S COVID-19 vaccine or a placebo. V and J are TRBV6-5 and TRBJ2-7; tentative D call: TRBD2 (5 bases). The CDR3 sequence is CASGKRRADEQYF. The DNA of the CDR3 is TGTGCCAGCGGAAAAAGACGAGCGGACGAGCAGTACTTC.